These 21 T cell receptor beta chains originate from one sample sequenced in a study of cytomegalovirus exposure and HLA in healthy donors. Primers: 60 Vbeta forward and 13 Jbeta reverse. The assay was immunoSEQ multiplex PCR, and TCRdb's table has in-frame clones only and misses some. The repertoire consists of 140,000 to 150,000 clones, with around 80% occurring once and the leading ten covering less than 2%. The sequencing sample was made of PBMCs. These TCRs come from a middle-aged man in good health and CMV-seronegative.

The chain combines TRBV6-5 with TRBJ1-2; D gene unclear. Germline CDR1 reads MNHEY; CDR2 reads SVGAGI. The CDR3 runs 14 residues. Trimming left V 0 bases short and J 4 bases short, with 9 bases between. CDR3 DNA sequence: TGTGCCAGCAGTTACTCGCAGGTGTCCTATGGCTACACCTTC. Protein product: CASSYSQVSYGYTF.

The chain links TRBV27 to TRBJ2-1; D not resolved. CDR3 length: 15 residues. The V end was cut by 3 bases, the J end by 0 bases, with 9 bases between. Germline V gene data show CDR1 as MNHEY and CDR2 as SMNVEV (reference sequence). The CDR3 nucleotides are TGTGCCAGCAGTTTTGGCACAAGCTCCTACAATGAGCAGTTCTTC. Residues: CASSFGTSSYNEQFF.

The chain carries TRBV11-1 and TRBJ2-5, with 9 bases matching TRBD1. Germline assignment: CDR1 SGHAT and CDR2 FQDESV (reference sequence). CDR3 size: 15 residues. Germline trimming cut 4 bases from V and 2 bases from J; bases unmatched to any gene: 5. CDR3 amino acids: CASSSDRGRQETQYF. The CDR3, as DNA: TGTGCCAGCAGCTCGGACAGGGGACGACAAGAGACCCAGTACTTC.

V gene TRBV5-5 combines with J gene TRBJ1-2; possibly TRBD1 for D (6 bases). V was pared by 4 bases and J by 0 bases, with 13 bases between. CDR1 and CDR2 from the germline V gene are SGHKS and YYEKEE (reference sequence). The CDR3 is 15 residues long. The CDR3 region is CASSETGPSNYGYTF. DNA for the CDR3: TGTGCCAGCAGCGAGACAGGCCCTTCTAACTATGGCTACACCTTC.

The CDR3 coding sequence is TGTGCCAGCAGAACAACCGGGACAGGGGTTGGGCATCAGTTCTTC. Translation gives CASRTTGTGVGHQFF. The chain couples TRBV28 to TRBJ2-1, with TRBD1 matching over 10 bases. Germline V CDR1 and CDR2: MDHEN, SYDVKM. J lost 13 bases, V lost 6 bases, and 15 bases had no gene match. This CDR3 contains 15 residues.

The count of this clone is one. The chain recombines TRBV29-1 with TRBJ2-5, with a weak D call TRBD1 (5 bases). The germline CDR1 and CDR2 sequences are SQVTM and ANQGSEA. With 6 bases removed from V and 1 base from J, the gap between germline ends came to 12 bases. This CDR3 spans 13 amino acids. CDR3 protein: CSVFDRPQETQYF. The CDR3 nucleotides read TGCAGCGTCTTTGACAGACCCCAAGAGACCCAGTACTTC.

The CDR3 DNA sequence: TGTGCCAGCAGCTCAGGGACTAGCGGGAGTTGGTATGAGCAGTTCTTC. Translation gives CASSSGTSGSWYEQFF. V gene TRBV7-6 combines with J gene TRBJ2-1; 14 positions agree with TRBD2. The CDR3 loop spans 16 amino acids. Looked up from germline, CDR1 is SGHVS and CDR2 is FNYEAQ. J was trimmed by 8 bases and V by 4 bases; bases with no gene match: 7.

The chain uses TRBV29-1 and TRBJ1-2, with D possibly being TRBD1 (6 bases). The germline V gene has CDR1 SQVTM and CDR2 ANQGSEA. This CDR3 contains 13 residues. V was clipped by 3 bases and J by 3 bases, with 11 bases between them. The DNA of the CDR3 is TGCAGCGTTGAGCTAGGGGGAGACTATGGCTACACCTTC. As protein: CSVELGGDYGYTF.

The chain is built from TRBV28 and TRBJ1-1; 7 bases align to TRBD1. CDR1 MDHEN and CDR2 SYDVKM come from the germline V gene. This CDR3 region has 13 residues. V dropped 6 bases and J dropped 4; count of bases not matched to a gene: 5. This CDR3 reads CASSPRGPTEAFF. CDR3 DNA sequence: TGTGCCAGCAGCCCGAGGGGGCCCACTGAAGCTTTCTTT.

Turning to this clone: The germline gene is not matched at one end of the junction; a read error may be the cause. The chain recombines TRBV7-9 with TRBJ2-3; the match to TRBD1 covers 8 bases. Per the germline V gene, CDR1 is SEHNR and CDR2 is FQNEAQ (reference sequence). CDR3 length equals 16 residues. The CDR3 nucleotides read TGTTCCAGCAGCTTCGGACAGGGCCTTAGCACAGATACGCAGTATTTT. Translated, it gives CSSSFGQGLSTDTQYF.

V is TRBV7-9 and J is TRBJ2-1; TRBD2 matches 13 bases. Germline V gene lookup returns CDR1 SEHNR and CDR2 FQNEAQ (reference sequence). The CDR3 consists of 16 residues. V lost 3 bases to trimming and J lost 5 bases; unmatched junction nucleotides: 4. CDR3 bases: TGTGCCAGCAGCTTGACTAGCGGGGGGACTGACAATGAGCAGTTCTTC. Translation: CASSLTSGGTDNEQFF.

The chain combines TRBV28 with TRBJ1-2; a weak D match, TRBD1 (6 bases). Between the trimmed V and J ends, which lost 2 bases and 4 bases, there was a span of 14 bases. Per germline, CDR1 MDHEN and CDR2 SYDVKM. The length of the CDR3 is 15 residues. The CDR3 DNA follows: TGTGCCAGCAGTTTAGGGGGGGCCGCGGTCTATGGCTACACCTTC. Its protein is CASSLGGAAVYGYTF.

V and J are TRBV5-8 and TRBJ1-5; the D gene is possibly TRBD1 (5 bases). CDR1 SGHTS and CDR2 YDEGEE come from the germline V gene. Trimming left V 1 base short and J 6 bases short, with 14 bases between. There are 15 residues in the CDR3. The CDR3 bases are TGTGCCAGCAGCTTGAGCGGGGGATGGGGTCAGCCCCAGCATTTT. This encodes CASSLSGGWGQPQHF.

Concerning this clone: At the DNA level, this CDR3 is encoded by other sequences in the same sample as well. The chain employs TRBV5-1 and TRBJ2-7; TRBD2 matches at 7 bases. The V gene's germline CDR1 is SGHRS and CDR2 YFSETQ. Germline trimming cut 4 bases from V and 2 bases from J; bases unmatched to any gene: 0. This CDR3 is 12 amino acids long. The CDR3: CASSRGAYEQYF. The CDR3, as DNA: TGCGCCAGCAGCCGGGGGGCCTACGAGCAGTACTTC. The variable domain in full, completed from reference TRBV5-1 and TRBJ2-7, reads KAGVTQTPRYLIKTRGQQVTLSCSPISGHRSVSWYQQTPGQGLQFLFEYFSETQRNKGNFPGRFSGRQFSNSRSEMNVSTLELGDSALYLCASSRGAYEQYFGPGTRLTVT.

This clone was counted only a few times. The chain couples TRBV5-6 to TRBJ1-5; D gene ambiguous. The CDR3 is 14 residues long. The germline V gene has CDR1 SGHDT and CDR2 YYEEEE. V gave up 0 bases and J gave up 0 bases, with 4 bases separating them. As DNA, the CDR3 is TGTGCCAGCAGCTTGGGGAGTAGCAATCAGCCCCAGCATTTT. This gives the protein CASSLGSSNQPQHF.

This rearrangement joins TRBV21-1 to TRBJ2-7; the D call TRBD2 from the table was never checked on the DNA. TRBV21-1 is noted as a pseudogene. This CDR3 spans 13 amino acids. CDR3 residues: CPRFLRSSYEQYF. CDR3 nucleotide sequence: TGTCCCCGGTTTTTACGTAGCTCCTACGAGCAGTACTTC.

This sequence joins TRBV4-1 and TRBJ2-7, with D possibly matching TRBD1 (6 bases). The CDR3 is 18 amino acids. From germline, CDR1 is MGHRA and CDR2 YSYEKL. Trimming left V 2 bases short and J 2 bases short, with 22 bases between. The CDR3 spells CASSQIIPQQGTAYEQYF. CDR3 nucleotide sequence: TGCGCCAGCAGCCAAATTATTCCCCAGCAGGGGACGGCCTACGAGCAGTACTTC.

This sequence joins TRBV29-1 and TRBJ1-1; D may be TRBD1 (6 bases). Trimming left V 4 bases short and J 0 bases short, with 9 bases between. The CDR3 consists of 13 residues. Germline-derived CDR1 and CDR2 are SQVTM and ANQGSEA. The CDR3 protein is CSVVTGLNTEAFF. The DNA of the CDR3 is TGCAGCGTTGTAACAGGGTTGAACACTGAAGCTTTCTTT.

The chain is built from TRBV7-9 and TRBJ2-1; 7 bases are shared with TRBD1. Per germline, CDR1 SEHNR and CDR2 FQNEAQ (reference sequence). V lost 4 bases, J lost 9 bases, and 12 bases stayed unmatched. There are 15 residues in the CDR3. CDR3 DNA sequence: TGTGCCAGCAGCTCCCTACAGCACCAGGGGGTTGAGCAGTTCTTC. Translated, it gives CASSSLQHQGVEQFF.

J is TRBJ2-5 and V is TRBV25-1; the match to TRBD1 covers 7 bases. The J call may be in error: the DNA end matches TRBJ2-7 better. This CDR3 has 16 residues. The germline CDR1 and CDR2 sequences are MGHDK and SYGVNS. The CDR3 loop reads CASSASGQVYSYEQYF. In DNA form, the CDR3 reads TGTGCCAGCAGTGCCTCCGGACAGGTTTACTCCTACGAGCAGTACTTC.

The chain carries TRBV5-1 and TRBJ1-5; 10 nucleotides agree with TRBD1. The CDR3 runs 15 residues. Germline loops: CDR1 SGHRS, CDR2 YFSETQ. V trimming: 3 bases; J trimming: 2 bases; junction bases outside the gene matches: 2. The CDR3: CASSSGQGGNQPQHF. The CDR3 DNA reads TGCGCCAGCAGCTCAGGACAGGGGGGCAATCAGCCCCAGCATTTT.